This entry lists 9 T cell receptor beta chains sequenced from one sample in a study of cytomegalovirus exposure and HLA in healthy donors. With 60 Vbeta and 13 Jbeta primers, the PCR was carried out. Clones were read by immunoSEQ multiplex PCR, and TCRdb kept only the in-frame ones, dropping some. Of 200,000 to 250,000 clones listed, 75% to 90% are singletons. The sequencing sample was made of PBMCs. The source of these receptors is a woman aged 18-29 years in good health and CMV-seronegative.

This sequence joins TRBV5-1 and TRBJ2-1; D is undetermined. Per the germline V gene, CDR1 is SGHRS and CDR2 is YFSETQ. V was pared by 3 bases and J by 0 bases, with 13 bases between. The length of the CDR3 is 16 residues. The CDR3 here is CASSSRDWSSYNEQFF. The CDR3 bases are TGCGCCAGCAGCTCACGAGACTGGAGCTCCTACAATGAGCAGTTCTTC.

This sequence joins TRBV19 and TRBJ1-1; a weak D match, TRBD1 (5 bases). Trimming removed 5 bases at V and 2 bases at J, with 15 bases between. The CDR3 sequence is 15 residues long. The germline V gene has CDR1 LNHDA and CDR2 SQIVND (reference sequence). Written as DNA, the CDR3 is TGTGCCAGTAGTTGGAACAGGCGGGGCAACACTGAAGCTTTCTTT. As protein: CASSWNRRGNTEAFF.

V and J are TRBV5-1 and TRBJ1-6, with a possible D match to TRBD1 (6 bases). V was cut by 2 bases and J by 9 bases, with 12 bases left in between. Germline V gene sequence: CDR1 SGHRS, CDR2 YFSETQ. The CDR3 is 14 amino acids. This chain's CDR3 is CASSLGRGGSPLHF. In DNA, the CDR3 is TGCGCCAGCAGCTTAGGCAGGGGTGGTTCACCCCTCCACTTT.

The J gene is TRBJ1-2, the V gene TRBV11-2, with D unclear. The V gene lost 1 base and the J gene lost 8 bases, with 14 bases spanning the gap. Germline CDR1 reads SGHAT; CDR2 reads FQNNGV. The CDR3 spans 14 residues. The CDR3 sequence: CASSLVPTIGGYTF. In DNA form, the CDR3 reads TGTGCCAGCAGCTTAGTTCCTACGATCGGGGGCTACACCTTC. The entire variable domain, with the rest obtained from reference TRBV11-2 and TRBJ1-2, is as follows: EAGVAQSPRYKIIEKRQSVAFWCNPISGHATLYWYQQILGQGPKLLIQFQNNGVVDDSQLPKDRFSAERLKGVDSTLKIQPAKLEDSAVYLCASSLVPTIGGYTFGSGTRLTVV.

The J gene is TRBJ1-4, the V gene TRBV5-1; D is uncertain. Germline CDR1 SGHRS, CDR2 YFSETQ. V was cut by 0 bases and J by 1 base, with 7 bases left in between. The CDR3 contains 15 residues. The CDR3 spells CASSLATGTNEKLFF. The CDR3 DNA sequence: TGCGCCAGCAGCTTGGCCACGGGAACTAATGAAAAACTGTTTTTT. The full variable domain, in which reference TRBV5-1 and TRBJ1-4 provide the parts outside the CDR3, is KAGVTQTPRYLIKTRGQQVTLSCSPISGHRSVSWYQQTPGQGLQFLFEYFSETQRNKGNFPGRFSGRQFSNSRSEMNVSTLELGDSALYLCASSLATGTNEKLFFGSGTQLSVL.

The chain carries TRBV5-4 and TRBJ1-5, with 9 bases aligning to TRBD1. Looked up from germline, CDR1 is SGHNT and CDR2 is YYREEE (reference sequence). The CDR3 totals 16 residues. J lost 5 bases, V lost 0 bases, and 6 bases had no gene match. CDR3 sequence: CASSLEGQGFDQPQHF. In DNA, the CDR3 is TGTGCCAGCAGCTTGGAGGGACAGGGTTTTGATCAGCCCCAGCATTTT.

The chain is built from TRBV14 and TRBJ1-1, with D maybe TRBD1 (6 bases). Trimming pared 3 bases from V and 2 bases from J, leaving 13 bases between. This CDR3 has 15 residues. Germline assignment: CDR1 SGHDN and CDR2 FVKESK. CDR3 DNA sequence: TGTGCCAGCAGCCAGCTGACAGGTTCTAACACTGAAGCTTTCTTT. Its protein product is CASSQLTGSNTEAFF. The whole variable domain, filled in from reference TRBV14 and TRBJ1-1, reads EAGVTQFPSHSVIEKGQTVTLRCDPISGHDNLYWYRRVMGKEIKFLLHFVKESKQDESGMPNNRFLAERTGGTYSTLKVQPAELEDSGVYFCASSQLTGSNTEAFFGQGTRLTVV.

V and J are TRBV7-2 and TRBJ2-7, with 7 bases fitting TRBD2. With 7 bases clipped from V and 2 bases from J, the junction kept 11 bases outside the gene matches. CDR1 is SGHTA and CDR2 is FQGNSA in the germline V gene. The length of the CDR3 is 15 residues. In nucleotides, the CDR3 is TGTGCCAGCACCCGTGGGGCGGGAGCCACCTACGAGCAGTACTTC. This sequence encodes CASTRGAGATYEQYF.

CDR3 DNA sequence: TGTGCCAGCAGTGAAAAGTTCCACGGGACAGTCGATGAAAAACTGTTTTTT. Residues: CASSEKFHGTVDEKLFF. The V gene is TRBV6-1, the J gene TRBJ1-4, with 7 nucleotides matching TRBD1. The trim removed 2 bases at V and 6 bases at J, leaving 12 bases unmatched. Germline CDR1 and CDR2: MNHNS and SASEGT. The CDR3 contains 17 residues.